The 28 T cell receptor beta chains below come from one sample, sequenced in a study of blood T cell repertoires in COVID-19. Profiled with immunoSEQ multiplex PCR; TCRdb holds only in-frame clones, not every one. The sample carries roughly 57,000 clones, roughly 90% recorded once. The sequenced sample was peripheral blood. Every receptor here comes from a man aged 80 or over with acute or convalescent COVID-19.

This chain joins TRBV5-1 and TRBJ2-3; 12 nucleotides agree with TRBD2. Germline assignment: CDR1 SGHRS and CDR2 YFSETQ. The CDR3 loop spans 18 amino acids. V lost 4 bases to trimming and J lost 0 bases; unmatched junction nucleotides: 9. The CDR3 sequence: CASSIGLAGYSSTDTQYF. DNA of the CDR3: TGCGCCAGCAGCATTGGACTAGCGGGATATTCTAGCACAGATACGCAGTATTTT.

The chain has TRBV9 and TRBJ1-1; tentative D call: TRBD1 (5 bases). Looked up from germline, CDR1 is SGDLS and CDR2 is YYNGEE. V lost 3 bases and J 7 bases, leaving 19 bases between the germline ends. The CDR3 has 15 amino acids. The CDR3 protein is CASSAGTLGRGEAFF. Written as DNA, the CDR3 is TGTGCCAGCAGCGCCGGGACTCTCGGGCGCGGTGAAGCTTTCTTT.

The chain joins TRBV5-1 to TRBJ2-7, with TRBD1 identical over 11 bases. With V trimmed by 7 bases and J by 3 bases, 6 bases remained unmatched. There are 14 residues in the CDR3. Germline V gives CDR1 SGHRS, CDR2 YFSETQ. The CDR3, as DNA: TGCGCCAGCCGCCGGACAGGGGGCAGCTACGAGCAGTACTTC. Amino acids: CASRRTGGSYEQYF.

This chain uses TRBV24-1 with TRBJ2-1, with 9 positions matching TRBD2. The CDR3 has 15 residues. Trimming at V came to 7 bases and at J to 10 bases, leaving 13 bases not matched to a gene. Per germline, CDR1 KGHDR and CDR2 SFDVKD. Written as DNA, the CDR3 is TGTGCCACCAGGAATGGAGCGGGGGGCCACAGCGAGCAGTTCTTC. It encodes CATRNGAGGHSEQFF.

The V gene is TRBV19, the J gene TRBJ1-4, with TRBD1 identical over 10 bases. This CDR3 is 15 amino acids long. In germline, CDR1 is LNHDA, CDR2 SQIVND (reference sequence). J lost 7 bases, V lost 7 bases, and 9 bases had no gene match. CDR3 protein: CASIETGGRGEKLFF. The DNA of the CDR3 is TGTGCCAGTATTGAGACAGGGGGCCGAGGTGAAAAACTGTTTTTT.

The chain combines TRBV7-2 with TRBJ1-2; 7 bases line up with TRBD1. This CDR3 has 13 residues. J lost 4 bases, V lost 3 bases, and 2 bases had no gene match. Germline CDR1 reads SGHTA; CDR2 reads FQGNSA. The CDR3 DNA sequence: TGTGCCAGCAGCTTGGAGGGGGCCTATGGCTACACCTTC. Protein product: CASSLEGAYGYTF.

The genes are TRBV6-5 and TRBJ2-3, with 8 nucleotides matching TRBD2. This CDR3 contains 14 residues. The V gene's germline CDR1 is MNHEY and CDR2 SVGAGI. V dropped 8 bases and J dropped 2; count of bases not matched to a gene: 6. The CDR3, as DNA: TGTGCCAGCCCACTCGGGGGGGACACAGATACGCAGTATTTT. The encoded protein is CASPLGGDTDTQYF.

The rearrangement uses TRBV6-5 and TRBJ1-6; tentatively, D is TRBD1 (5 bases). The CDR3 runs 16 residues. V lost 0 bases and J lost 4, with 10 bases in between. Per the germline V gene, CDR1 is MNHEY and CDR2 is SVGAGI. The CDR3 nucleotides are TGTGCCAGCAGTTACTCCCAGGGTCCGTATAATTCACCCCTCCACTTT. Its protein is CASSYSQGPYNSPLHF.

V is TRBV6-1 and J is TRBJ2-7; 7 nucleotides line up with TRBD2. There are 16 residues in the CDR3. The J segment lost 0 bases and the V segment lost 4 bases, leaving 9 bases of the junction unmatched. Germline V CDR1 and CDR2: MNHNS, SASEGT. As DNA, the CDR3 is TGTGCCAGCAGTGTAGGGCTAGCGGTTAGCTCCTACGAGCAGTACTTC. As protein: CASSVGLAVSSYEQYF.

The J gene is TRBJ1-6, the V gene TRBV2, with 7 bases fitting TRBD1. Germline CDR1 SNHLY, CDR2 FYNNEI. After removal of 1 base from V and 6 bases from J, the junction contained 12 bases not matched to a gene. The length of the CDR3 is 18 residues. The CDR3: CASSEVTTGRLPNSPLHF. CDR3 nucleotide sequence: TGTGCCAGCAGTGAAGTTACGACAGGGCGACTCCCTAATTCACCCCTCCACTTT.

The chain uses TRBV7-9 and TRBJ1-4; perhaps TRBD1 as D (6 bases). Deletions cut 4 bases from V and 3 bases from J, with 12 bases between. The CDR3 extends over 15 amino acids. Germline assignment: CDR1 SEHNR and CDR2 FQNEAQ (reference sequence). The CDR3 nucleotides are TGTGCCAGCAGCTCCCCAGGGGCCCCTAATGAAAAACTGTTTTTT. Translated: CASSSPGAPNEKLFF.

The V and J genes are TRBV2 and TRBJ1-3; 9 bases align to TRBD1. Per germline, CDR1 SNHLY and CDR2 FYNNEI. The CDR3 is 16 residues long. Unmatched junction bases numbered 11, after V lost 7 bases and J lost 4 bases. This chain's CDR3 is CASIRGGTGYGNTIYF. The CDR3, as DNA: TGTGCCAGCATCCGCGGAGGGACAGGGTACGGAAACACCATATATTTT.

V gene TRBV7-9 combines with J gene TRBJ1-1; D call uncertain. The V end lost 1 base, the J end lost 0 bases, and 15 bases lay between the germline ends. Germline CDR1 is SEHNR and CDR2 is FQNEAQ (reference sequence). The CDR3 sequence is 17 residues long. CDR3 DNA sequence: TGTGCCAGCAGCTTAGTCAGCCAGGTAGGCATGAACACTGAAGCTTTCTTT. Protein: CASSLVSQVGMNTEAFF.

The chain has TRBV18 and TRBJ2-4; TRBD1 aligns across 10 bases. The V and J ends lost 5 bases and 7 bases, in that order; junction bases with no gene match: 8. This CDR3 is built from 15 residues. The V gene's germline CDR1 is KGHSH and CDR2 LQKENI. CDR3 coding DNA: TGTGCCAGCTCATCCCCTGACAGGGGGCCGAACATTCAGTACTTC. Its protein is CASSSPDRGPNIQYF.

This chain uses TRBV18 with TRBJ2-5; no definite D call. There are 13 residues in the CDR3. In germline, CDR1 is KGHSH, CDR2 LQKENI. V dropped 3 bases and J dropped 0 bases, with 5 bases sitting between them. The CDR3 protein is CASSPQDQETQYF. The CDR3 coding sequence is TGTGCCAGCTCACCCCAGGACCAAGAGACCCAGTACTTC.

This chain uses TRBV19 with TRBJ1-5; D is unresolved. The CDR3 sequence is 13 residues long. The germline V gene has CDR1 LNHDA and CDR2 SQIVND (reference sequence). With 4 bases removed from V and 4 bases from J, the gap between germline ends came to 8 bases. CDR3 in amino acids: CASSTDMNQPQHF. The CDR3 DNA reads as TGTGCCAGTAGTACCGACATGAATCAGCCCCAGCATTTT.

The V gene is TRBV27, the J gene TRBJ2-7, with 7 bases fitting TRBD2. The V and J ends lost 7 bases and 0 bases, in that order; junction bases with no gene match: 9. From germline, CDR1 is MNHEY and CDR2 SMNVEV (reference sequence). The CDR3 has 15 amino acids. Written as DNA, the CDR3 is TGTGCCAGCACCCTGAGGGCGGGGGTCTCCTACGAGCAGTACTTC. As protein: CASTLRAGVSYEQYF.

V is TRBV6-1 and J is TRBJ2-3; the match to TRBD2 covers 7 bases. This CDR3 comprises 16 residues. Germline-derived CDR1 and CDR2 are MNHNS and SASEGT. Trimming took 0 bases from V and 1 from J; bases not matched to a gene: 4. The CDR3 sequence: CASSEAASGGTDTQYF. CDR3 sequence (DNA): TGTGCCAGCAGTGAAGCGGCTAGCGGAGGCACAGATACGCAGTATTTT.

The V call is TRBV7-2, the J call TRBJ2-2, with D uncertain. The CDR3 is made up of 13 amino acids. Looked up from germline, CDR1 is SGHTA and CDR2 is FQGNSA. V lost 2 bases and J lost 6, with 7 bases in between. The CDR3 region has the DNA TGTGCCAGCAGCTTAAGCGTATCCGGGGAGCTGTTTTTT. It is translated as CASSLSVSGELFF.

The CDR3 nucleotides are TGTGCCAGCAGCTTTGGCAGGGGTGACTATGGCTACACCTTC. Translation: CASSFGRGDYGYTF. This rearrangement joins TRBV12-1 to TRBJ1-2; the table calls TRBD1, which could not be checked here. TRBV12-1 represents a pseudogene. The length of the CDR3 is 14 residues.

The table lists this clone with a count of one. The chain has TRBV29-1 and TRBJ2-1; 13 bases line up with TRBD2. The CDR3 extends over 15 amino acids. CDR1 and CDR2 (germline): SQVTM, ANQGSEA. The trim removed 6 bases at V and 5 bases at J, leaving 7 bases unmatched. The CDR3 DNA reads as TGCAGCGTCGCGATCGGACTAGCGGGGGACAATGAGCAGTTCTTC. Translated, it gives CSVAIGLAGDNEQFF.

This chain links TRBV6-1 with TRBJ2-3, with TRBD2 identical over 13 bases. The germline CDR1 and CDR2 sequences are MNHNS and SASEGT. This CDR3 contains 16 residues. Germline trimming cut 4 bases from V and 0 bases from J; bases unmatched to any gene: 1. The CDR3, as DNA: TGTGCCAGCAGTGGGGGACTAGCGGGAAGCACAGATACGCAGTATTTT. It is translated as CASSGGLAGSTDTQYF.

The chain is built from TRBV6-5 and TRBJ1-1; maybe TRBD1 (5 bases). The CDR3 totals 16 residues. The ends were cut back, 0 bases at V and 0 bases at J, with 11 bases in the middle. Germline loops: CDR1 MNHEY, CDR2 SVGAGI. CDR3: CASSYSTERLNTEAFF. In DNA form, the CDR3 reads TGTGCCAGCAGTTACTCGACAGAGAGGCTGAACACTGAAGCTTTCTTT.

This clone is a singleton in its sample. This chain joins TRBV19 and TRBJ2-7; D remains unclear. Trimming left V 3 bases short and J 1 base short, with 7 bases between. Germline loops: CDR1 LNHDA, CDR2 SQIVND (reference sequence). This CDR3 is built from 13 residues. The CDR3 DNA is TGTGCCAGTAGTATGACACTTTCCTACGAGCAGTACTTC. Protein sequence: CASSMTLSYEQYF.

This chain links TRBV28 with TRBJ2-7; D call uncertain. The V end was cut by 1 base, the J end by 7 bases, with 8 bases between. The CDR3 is made up of 12 amino acids. Germline assignment: CDR1 MDHEN and CDR2 SYDVKM. The CDR3 nucleotides read TGTGCCAGCAGTTTATATCAGAAGGAGCAGTACTTC. It is translated as CASSLYQKEQYF.

The chain combines TRBV18 with TRBJ2-5; D uncertain. The CDR3 covers 15 residues. The V end was cut by 1 base, the J end by 0 bases, with 9 bases between. CDR1 and CDR2 from the germline V gene are KGHSH and LQKENI. CDR3 sequence reads: CASSPRTQHQETQYF. The CDR3 DNA reads as TGTGCCAGCTCACCACGTACACAACACCAAGAGACCCAGTACTTC.

V and J are TRBV6-1 and TRBJ1-5; tentative D call: TRBD1 (6 bases). There are 17 residues in the CDR3. Germline-derived CDR1 and CDR2 are MNHNS and SASEGT. V shed 2 bases and J shed 1 base, with 15 bases lying between them. The CDR3 DNA is TGTGCCAGCAGTGAACAGGCAGGGGTCGGGAGCAATCAGCCCCAGCATTTT. Amino acids: CASSEQAGVGSNQPQHF.

The chain couples TRBV7-6 to TRBJ2-1; possible D gene TRBD1, 5 bases. Between the trimmed V and J ends, which lost 1 base and 6 bases, there was a span of 16 bases. Germline CDR1 is SGHVS and CDR2 is FNYEAQ. This CDR3 comprises 16 residues. CDR3 DNA: TGTGCCAGCAGCTTAGAACAGGCCAAGCCACCCAATGAGCAGTTCTTC. Amino acid sequence: CASSLEQAKPPNEQFF.